The present TCR beta chain was sequenced within a study of CD8 T cells in ankylosing spondylitis (dated by TCRdb to the late 2010s). About the study as a whole: The study set out to find disease-linked TCR variants by profiling T cell receptor beta repertoires in ankylosing spondylitis patients and healthy donors. The full study cohort was made up of about 25 ankylosing spondylitis patients and 108 healthy donors. Samples of peripheral blood were taken, and for ankylosing spondylitis patients, synovial fluid was collected as well.

Between the V and J ends, shortened by 3 bases and 5 bases respectively, the junction contains 10 bases. From the germline V gene, CDR1 is MGHDK and CDR2 is SYGVNS. From the cysteine through the phenylalanine, the CDR3 covers 13 amino acids. The read is trimmed to its CDR3 DNA, 39 bases read in frame from base 1. Results the study describes overall, beyond this receptor: The disease-linked clones were reported as significantly enriched in matched synovial fluid samples from ankylosing spondylitis patients. Some of the motif variants had been reported before in the synovial fluid and blood of reactive arthritis patients, a finding that suggests common disease-initiation mechanisms. A CD8+ phenotype was shown by the disease-linked clones, which were found at relatively low frequencies in peripheral blood. Blood from ankylosing spondylitis patients appeared to be characterized by a TCR beta motif composed of eight highly homologous amino acid variants.

The sample was run on an Illumina HiSeq 2500. TCR beta libraries were prepared by quantitative 5'-RACE with molecular barcodes. The original pipeline was this. To identify disease-linked TCR variants, a new computational method was used, one built on a probabilistic model of VDJ rearrangement. Using fastp at Q25 and MiXCR, TCRdb reprocessed the public reads and kept productive beta chains. Under each unique CDR3 protein, matching rows form one entry showing the most common genes and DNA. These V and J calls are TCRdb output, not the study's own analysis. Across this sample there are under 85,000 distinct CDR3 sequences, with over 4% seen only once. The ten largest clones add up to roughly 2.3% of the sample. This clonotype was detected ten times or more. The antigen this receptor binds is unknown. The sample holds no much larger clone one base away, and base qualities are not on file.

The sequenced sample consisted of blood, either unsorted or a sorted T cell fraction (not recorded which). This chain joins TRBV25-1 to TRBJ2-5, with no reliable assignment of the D segment. This sequence was found in a male donor with ankylosing spondylitis or in good health (not recorded which). The nucleotides read TGTGCCAGCAGTGATGGACCCCAGGAGACCCAGTACTTC. Translated, it reads CASSDGPQETQYF.